This record covers a single TCR beta chain. This entry comes from a study of cytomegalovirus exposure and HLA in healthy donors. As for the donors, each was a healthy bone marrow donor. PCR primers comprised 60 Vbeta and 13 Jbeta primers. Sequenced by immunoSEQ multiplex PCR; TCRdb stores in-frame clones only, minus some. The sample carries around 130,000 clones, around 83% recorded once. The trim removed 7 bases at V and 11 bases at J, leaving 9 bases unmatched. This CDR3 comprises 13 residues. Looked up from germline, CDR1 is SGDLS and CDR2 is YYNGEE. The specimen was PBMCs. The receptor's source is a man in his fifties or sixties in good health and CMV-seronegative. The chain recombines TRBV9 with TRBJ1-6; 7 bases line up with TRBD1. CDR3 loop: CASGRQGGTPLHF. The DNA for the CDR3 is TGTGCCAGCGGAAGACAGGGCGGGACACCCCTCCACTTT. Using reference TRBV9 and TRBJ1-6 for the parts outside the CDR3, the full variable domain is DSGVTQTPKHLITATGQRVTLRCSPRSGDLSVYWYQQSLDQGLQFLIQYYNGEERAKGNILERFSAQQFPDLHSELNLSSLELGDSALYFCASGRQGGTPLHFGNGTRLTVT.